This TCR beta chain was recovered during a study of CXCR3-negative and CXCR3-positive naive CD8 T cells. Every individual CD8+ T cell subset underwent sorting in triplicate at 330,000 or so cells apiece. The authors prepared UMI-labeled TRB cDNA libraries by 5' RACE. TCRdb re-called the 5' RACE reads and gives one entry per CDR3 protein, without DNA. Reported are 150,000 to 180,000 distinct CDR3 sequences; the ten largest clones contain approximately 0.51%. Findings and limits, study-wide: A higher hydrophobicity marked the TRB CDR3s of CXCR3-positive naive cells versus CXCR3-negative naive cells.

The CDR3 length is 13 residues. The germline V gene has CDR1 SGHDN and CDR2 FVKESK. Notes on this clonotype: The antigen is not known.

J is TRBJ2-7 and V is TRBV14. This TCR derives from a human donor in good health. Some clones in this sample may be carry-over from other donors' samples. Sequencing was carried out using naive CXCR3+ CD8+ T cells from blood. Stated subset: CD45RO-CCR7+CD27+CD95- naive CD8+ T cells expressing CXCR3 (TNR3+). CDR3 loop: CASSQGSPYEQYF.